The clone carrying this T cell receptor beta chain was detected only a few times. Its matching antigen is unknown. These data belong to a study of beta chain features in type 1 diabetes. Study information: Regarding age, gender and cell yields, patients proved similar to healthy donors. Sorted cells numbering some 110 million were examined across all samples. Study-level results: When Type 1 diabetes patients were examined, their TCRB CDR3s proved moderately but significantly shorter in all four CD4+ subsets.

The CDR3 runs 13 residues. Per germline, CDR1 SGDLS and CDR2 YYNGEE. V was shortened by 0 bases and J by 6 bases, with 10 bases between the two germline ends. The authors obtained over 98% purity in all sorted populations. The whole isolated RNA underwent reverse transcription, so sequencing captured expressed TCRB transcripts. It was found that naive, central memory and regulatory T cell samples averaged around 3.8 million reads. Data came from immunoSEQ multiplex PCR; TCRdb stores just in-frame clones and leaves some out. The sample contains about 160,000 clones, around 8% of which appear only once.

The TCR comes from a woman between 40 and 50 years old with type 1 diabetes. Sequenced input: central memory CD4+ T cells from blood. The V and J genes are TRBV9 and TRBJ2-7, with D hard to call. This CDR3 is CASSVDSSGEQYF. In DNA form, the CDR3 reads TGTGCCAGCAGCGTAGATTCTAGTGGCGAGCAGTACTTC.